This TCR beta chain was found in a study of cytomegalovirus exposure and HLA in healthy donors. Study context: Assignment to the Caucasian-associated ancestry cluster applied to 75% to 85% of the roughly 420 genotyped donors.

A multiplex PCR was run with 60 Vbeta primers and 13 Jbeta primers. TCRdb's table, derived via immunoSEQ multiplex PCR, lists solely in-frame clones and lacks some. This sample carries roughly 180,000 clones, 75% to 80% of them seen once, and the ten largest clones take over 12%. Study findings and constraints: In all likelihood, a cluster of highly shared sequence variants was a sequencing artifact.

A word on this clone: Its antigen is not identified.

With 4 bases removed from V and 5 bases from J, the gap between germline ends came to 15 bases. The CDR3 covers 14 residues. The germline V gene encodes CDR1 SGHRS and CDR2 YFSETQ. The chain joins TRBV5-1 to TRBJ2-5, with a possible D match to TRBD1 (5 bases). The sample was PBMCs. This clonotype was obtained from a man aged 50 to 60 in good health and CMV-seropositive. The CDR3 nucleotides read TGCGCCAGCAGCGCAGGTACAGGATGGGAGACCCAGTACTTC. Translating it yields CASSAGTGWETQYF.